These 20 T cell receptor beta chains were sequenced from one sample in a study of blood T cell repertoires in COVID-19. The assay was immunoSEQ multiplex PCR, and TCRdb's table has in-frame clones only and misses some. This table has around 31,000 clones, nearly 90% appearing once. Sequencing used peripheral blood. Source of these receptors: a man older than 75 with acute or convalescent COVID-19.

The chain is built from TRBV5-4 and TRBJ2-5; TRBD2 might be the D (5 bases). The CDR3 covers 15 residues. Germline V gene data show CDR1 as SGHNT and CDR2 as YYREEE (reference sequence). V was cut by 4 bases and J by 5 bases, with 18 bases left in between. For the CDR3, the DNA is TGTGCCAGCAGCCCTTCACGGGGAGACGGGGAGACCCAGTACTTC. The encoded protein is CASSPSRGDGETQYF.

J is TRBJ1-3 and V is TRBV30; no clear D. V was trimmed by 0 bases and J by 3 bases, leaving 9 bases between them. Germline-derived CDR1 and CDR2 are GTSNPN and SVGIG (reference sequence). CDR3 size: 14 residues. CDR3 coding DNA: TGTGCCTGGAGTGTGCGTCGGAGTGGAAACACCATATATTTT. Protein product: CAWSVRRSGNTIYF.

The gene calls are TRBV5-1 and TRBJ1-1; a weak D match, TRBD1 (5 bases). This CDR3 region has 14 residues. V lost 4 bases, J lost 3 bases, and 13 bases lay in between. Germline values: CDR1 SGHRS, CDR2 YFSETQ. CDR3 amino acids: CASSQGDSYTEAFF. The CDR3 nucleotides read TGCGCCAGCAGCCAAGGAGACAGTTACACTGAAGCTTTCTTT.

As DNA, the CDR3 is TGTGCCAGCAGTGACCAGGAAAACTATGGCTACACCTTC. Translation gives CASSDQENYGYTF. The chain combines TRBV6-1 with TRBJ1-2, with D unresolved. CDR1 is MNHNS and CDR2 is SASEGT in the germline V gene. Deletions cut 3 bases from V and 2 bases from J, with 7 bases between. The CDR3 spans 13 residues.

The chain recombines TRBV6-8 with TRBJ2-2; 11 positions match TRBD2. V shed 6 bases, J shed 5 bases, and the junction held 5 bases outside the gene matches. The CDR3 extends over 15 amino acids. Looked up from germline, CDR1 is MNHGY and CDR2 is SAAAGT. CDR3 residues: CASRRGTSGTGELFF. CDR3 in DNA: TGTGCCAGCAGGAGAGGGACTAGCGGAACCGGGGAGCTGTTTTTT.

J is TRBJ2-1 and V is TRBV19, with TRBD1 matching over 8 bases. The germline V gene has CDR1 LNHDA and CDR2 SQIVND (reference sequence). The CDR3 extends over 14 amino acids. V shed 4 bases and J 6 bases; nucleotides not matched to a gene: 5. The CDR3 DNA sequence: TGTGCCAGTAGTACGACAGGGGTGGTCAATGAGCAGTTCTTC. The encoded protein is CASSTTGVVNEQFF.

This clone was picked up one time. The CDR3 nucleotides read TGTGCCAGCAGCGTAGACGGCGGGAGGGGTGAGACCCAGTACTTC. It yields the protein CASSVDGGRGETQYF. The chain combines TRBV9 with TRBJ2-5, with 9 bases matching TRBD2. V lost 0 bases and J lost 5; bases outside the gene matches: 5. In germline, CDR1 is SGDLS, CDR2 YYNGEE. The CDR3 runs to 15 residues. Based on the CDR3 plus reference TRBV9 and TRBJ2-5, the full variable domain is DSGVTQTPKHLITATGQRVTLRCSPRSGDLSVYWYQQSLDQGLQFLIQYYNGEERAKGNILERFSAQQFPDLHSELNLSSLELGDSALYFCASSVDGGRGETQYFGPGTRLLVL.

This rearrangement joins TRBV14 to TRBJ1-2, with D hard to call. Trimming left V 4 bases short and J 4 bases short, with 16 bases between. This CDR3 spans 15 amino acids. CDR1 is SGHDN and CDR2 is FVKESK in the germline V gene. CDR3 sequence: CASSPSVQLRYGYTF. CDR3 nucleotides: TGTGCCAGCAGCCCCAGCGTCCAGCTGCGCTATGGCTACACCTTC.

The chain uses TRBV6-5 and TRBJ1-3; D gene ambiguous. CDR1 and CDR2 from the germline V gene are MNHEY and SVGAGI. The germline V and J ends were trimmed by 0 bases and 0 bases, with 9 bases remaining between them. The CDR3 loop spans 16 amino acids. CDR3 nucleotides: TGTGCCAGCAGTTACTCCGGGGTCAGCTCTGGAAACACCATATATTTT. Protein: CASSYSGVSSGNTIYF.

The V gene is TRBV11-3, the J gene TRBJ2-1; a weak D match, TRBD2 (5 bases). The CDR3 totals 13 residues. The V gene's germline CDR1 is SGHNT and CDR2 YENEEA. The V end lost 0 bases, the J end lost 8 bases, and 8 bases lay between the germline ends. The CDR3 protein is CASSLESRDEQFF. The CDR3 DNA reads TGTGCCAGCAGCTTAGAGTCGCGGGATGAGCAGTTCTTC.

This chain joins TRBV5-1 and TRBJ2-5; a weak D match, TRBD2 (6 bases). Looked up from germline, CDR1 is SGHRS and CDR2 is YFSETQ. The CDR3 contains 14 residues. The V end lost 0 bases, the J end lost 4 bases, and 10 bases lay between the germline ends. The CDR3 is CASSLGTSRETQYF. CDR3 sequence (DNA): TGCGCCAGCAGCTTGGGAACTAGCCGAGAGACCCAGTACTTC. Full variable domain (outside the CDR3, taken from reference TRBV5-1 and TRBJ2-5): KAGVTQTPRYLIKTRGQQVTLSCSPISGHRSVSWYQQTPGQGLQFLFEYFSETQRNKGNFPGRFSGRQFSNSRSEMNVSTLELGDSALYLCASSLGTSRETQYFGPGTRLLVL.

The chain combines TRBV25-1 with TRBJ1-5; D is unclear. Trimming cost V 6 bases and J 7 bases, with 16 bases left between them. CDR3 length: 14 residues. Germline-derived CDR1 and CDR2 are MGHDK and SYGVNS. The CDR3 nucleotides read TGTGCCAGCAGCGCGGGATTGCACGTGCAGCCCCAGCATTTT. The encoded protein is CASSAGLHVQPQHF.

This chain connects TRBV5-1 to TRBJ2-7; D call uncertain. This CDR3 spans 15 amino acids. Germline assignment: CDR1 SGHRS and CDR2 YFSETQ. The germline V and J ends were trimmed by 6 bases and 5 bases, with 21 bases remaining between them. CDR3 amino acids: CASKYTHSPEDEQYF. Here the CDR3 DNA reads TGCGCCAGCAAATACACACACTCGCCAGAGGACGAGCAGTACTTC.

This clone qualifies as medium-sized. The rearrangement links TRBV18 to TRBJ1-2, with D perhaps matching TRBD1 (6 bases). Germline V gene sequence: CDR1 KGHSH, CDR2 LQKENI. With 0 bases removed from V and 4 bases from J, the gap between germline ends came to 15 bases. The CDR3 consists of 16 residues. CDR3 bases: TGTGCCAGCTCACCACCGGGGCCAGGGGAACCCTATGGCTACACCTTC. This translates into CASSPPGPGEPYGYTF.

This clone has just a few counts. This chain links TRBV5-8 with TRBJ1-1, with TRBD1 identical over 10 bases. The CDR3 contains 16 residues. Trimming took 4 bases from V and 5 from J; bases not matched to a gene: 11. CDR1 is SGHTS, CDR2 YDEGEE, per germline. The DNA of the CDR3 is TGTGCCAGCAGCCTCCTTCCGGGACAGGGGATTACTGAAGCTTTCTTT. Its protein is CASSLLPGQGITEAFF.

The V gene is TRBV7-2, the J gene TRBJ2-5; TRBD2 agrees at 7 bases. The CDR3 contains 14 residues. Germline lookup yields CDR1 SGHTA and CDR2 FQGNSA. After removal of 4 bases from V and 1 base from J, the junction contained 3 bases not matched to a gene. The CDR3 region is CASSSTGGQETQYF. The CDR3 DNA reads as TGTGCCAGCAGCTCCACGGGGGGCCAAGAGACCCAGTACTTC.

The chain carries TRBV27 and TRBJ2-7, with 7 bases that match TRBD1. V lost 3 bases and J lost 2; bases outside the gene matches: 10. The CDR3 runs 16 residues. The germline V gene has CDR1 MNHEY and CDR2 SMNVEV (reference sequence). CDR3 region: CASSFRAQDRAYEQYF. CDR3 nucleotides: TGTGCCAGCAGTTTTAGAGCTCAAGACAGGGCCTACGAGCAGTACTTC.

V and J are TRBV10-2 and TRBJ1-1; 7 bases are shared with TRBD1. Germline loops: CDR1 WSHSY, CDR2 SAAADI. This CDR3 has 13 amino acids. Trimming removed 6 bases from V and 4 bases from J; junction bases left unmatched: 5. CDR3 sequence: CASRDRSRTEAFF. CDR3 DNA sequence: TGCGCCAGCAGGGACAGGTCGCGCACTGAAGCTTTCTTT.

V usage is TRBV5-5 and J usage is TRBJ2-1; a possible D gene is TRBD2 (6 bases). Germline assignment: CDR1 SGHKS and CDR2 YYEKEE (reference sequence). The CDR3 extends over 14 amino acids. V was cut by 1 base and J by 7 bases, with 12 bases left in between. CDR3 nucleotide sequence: TGTGCCAGCAGCTTGAATCCGGGGAGGAATGAGCAGTTCTTC. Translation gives CASSLNPGRNEQFF.

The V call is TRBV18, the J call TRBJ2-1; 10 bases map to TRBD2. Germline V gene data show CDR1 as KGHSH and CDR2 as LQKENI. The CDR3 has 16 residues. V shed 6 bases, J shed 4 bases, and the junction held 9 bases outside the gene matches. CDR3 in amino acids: CASSPLAGDAYNEQFF. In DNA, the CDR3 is TGTGCCAGCTCCCCTCTAGCGGGGGATGCTTACAATGAGCAGTTCTTC. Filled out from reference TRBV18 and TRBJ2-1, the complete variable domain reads NAGVMQNPRHLVRRRGQEARLRCSPMKGHSHVYWYRQLPEEGLKFMVYLQKENIIDESGMPKERFSAEFPKEGPSILRIQQVVRGDSAAYFCASSPLAGDAYNEQFFGPGTRLTVL.